The entry below describes one TCR beta chain. It lacks a known antigen. Within one base of it there is no much larger clone, and no base qualities were kept. Via the germline V gene, CDR1 is SQVTM and CDR2 ANQGSEA. V is cut back by 4 bases and J by 8 bases, with 7 bases in the junction unmatched. The CDR3 spans 12 residues, from the cysteine through the phenylalanine. Only the CDR3 DNA is retained, 36 bases long and in frame from the first base. This sample is drawn from a study of cytomegalovirus exposure and HLA in healthy donors (dated by TCRdb to about 2017). Context from the whole study: An earlier analysis of about 560 of the donors reported 250 to 300 Gb of sequence data and 117 million unique TCR beta sequences obtained from around 170 million T cells. Four to six DR-DQ haplotypes were handled as single units for association and clustering because linkage in the cohort was strong. An earlier analysis of fewer than 750 of the donors used high-throughput TCR beta sequencing to judge whether each TCR beta V gene segment behaved as functional or pseudogenic. The study aimed to test whether cataloging public T cell receptors could reveal signatures of past pathogen exposure. Roughly 300 gigabases of sequencing data and around 85 million unique TCR sequences made up an early release that covered several hundred HLA-typed donors. The later analysis used no new phenotypic data to find candidate immune exposures, relying instead on TCR beta sequences and their occurrence across donors. Among the roughly 400 genotyped donors, under 90% belonged to the genetic ancestry cluster associated with self-reported Caucasian donors. The number of donors typed differed by locus, with roughly 620-640 for A, B, C, DRB1 and DQB1, around 500 for DQA1, approximately 580 for DPA1, and about 450 for DPB1. Donor age, sex, ethnicity and CMV serostatus were collected together with the repertoire data. In a later genetic analysis, genome-wide SNP genotypes for about three fifths of the roughly 670 donors were used, and that subset was treated as a discovery cohort. The study combined high-throughput TCR immunosequencing, statistical association of individual TCRs with disease status, and machine learning to predict cytomegalovirus infection status. Among several hundred genotyped donors of the cohort, an average of around 250,000 unique TCR beta nucleotide sequences was sequenced per donor, of which about 20% were non-productive. All discovery cohort repertoires had been generated on a single sequencing platform. HLA typing covered class I and class II loci at four-digit resolution. A later analysis re-examined previously published TCR beta repertoires from hundreds of donors and added high-resolution HLA genotyping to investigate patterns of TCR occurrence. The study used immunosequencing to profile the T cell repertoires of approximately 630 subjects and linked those repertoires to cytomegalovirus serostatus. Along with the roughly 670-subject first cohort, a separate validation cohort of 120 different subjects was used.

Study-wide findings and limitations: V-gene and J-gene trimming of TCR beta chains was associated with a missense DCLRE1C variant in a later genetic analysis, and the association was replicated in an independent cohort. Only TCR beta chains were sequenced in this cohort, and the absence of alpha or paired-chain data limited detectable features. A further reported finding was that TCR beta sequences accurately predicted the HLA-A and HLA-B alleles for most subjects in the first cohort. A few of the identified cytomegalovirus-associated TCR beta chains were confirmed in vitro to be specific for cytomegalovirus antigens. Most TCR sequences were seen in very few donors, while some public TCRs were found in many individuals. In the study, approximately 150 TCR beta chains were listed as associated with cytomegalovirus. HLA typing was unavailable for some donors at each locus, so association tests used only the typed subset. Because counts were too low, around 18 rarely observed V segments, including chromosome 9 orphons, were left out of the earlier analysis of approximately 580 of the donors. Correlated functional status among segregating V segments might reflect linkage disequilibrium, but an unknown experimental factor could not be ruled out. A later analysis found that TCR association rates varied across HLA loci, with DRB1 alleles showing the most associated TCRs and HLA-C alleles the fewest. A later analysis reported that several top co-occurrence clusters appeared linked to parvovirus B19, influenza, CMV and Epstein-Barr virus. In an earlier analysis of some 640 of the donors, most TCR beta V segments were observed in productive rearrangements about 87% or about 30% of the time, broadly matching IMGT annotations. Specific HLA alleles were associated with roughly 16,000 TCR beta sequences at a false discovery rate of 0.05 in a later analysis. The sequencing pipeline was judged likely to have produced a cluster of highly shared sequence variants as a technical artifact. When HLA alleles, especially DR and DQ, strongly co-occurred, TCR associations were difficult to assign to individual alleles. Immune exposure information for the cohort was limited to CMV serostatus. Compared with equally common non-associated chains, HLA-associated TCR beta chains in a later analysis were more clonally expanded and had lower generation probabilities. Most CMV-associated TCR beta chains appeared to be HLA-restricted in a later analysis, and the HLA associations seemed to be driven largely by CMV exposure. It was suggested by the authors that the approach could potentially be generalized to other disease states and immunological phenotypes. Cytomegalovirus status was reported to be diagnosed by the classifier with high specificity and sensitivity in both the original and validation cohorts. Presence/absence analyses assumed roughly uniform sequencing depth across donors, an assumption that may not hold. Compared with the roughly 670-donor mean, donors in an Asian-associated ancestry cluster had fewer N-insertions in productive TCRs, according to a later genetic analysis. Some IMGT-functional V segments, including TRBV6-2 and TRBV6-3, could not be distinguished by the 87-base-pair reads and were therefore excluded.

The library was generated by the immunoSEQ multiplex PCR assay. For the multiplex PCR, a mixture combining 60 forward primers for TCR Vbeta segments and 13 reverse primers for TCR Jbeta segments was used. A multiplex PCR assay on genomic DNA amplified the CDR3 region of rearranged TCR beta genes. The Illumina HiSeq System was used to sequence the amplified TCR beta libraries as 87-base-pair reads. As for the authors' bioinformatics: A later analysis tallied around 80 million unique TCR beta chains across the 666 repertoires, and about 12 million of those chains were shared by two or more donors. Raw reads were error-corrected and collapsed into unique sequences with a nearest-neighbor algorithm that merged closely related sequences to remove PCR and sequencing errors. Alignment of CDR3 sequences to IMGT reference sequences was used to assign V, D and J gene segments. For a sequence to be retained, at least a six-nucleotide match to both a V gene segment and a J gene segment was required. A rearrangement was called productive if the CDR3 had no stop codons and remained in frame with V and J, and every other rearrangement was called non-productive. Following IMGT convention, CDR3 was defined as the stretch from the second conserved V-encoded cysteine to the conserved J-encoded phenylalanine. The earlier analysis of about 610 of the donors excluded sequences that lacked an unambiguous match to a single V gene segment. An earlier analysis of fewer than 650 of the donors classified V segments as functional when productive rearrangements were above 56.7% and as segregating when the standard deviation between donors was above 5%. A statistical classification framework was built to diagnose cytomegalovirus status from the catalog of TCR beta chain sequences. In a later analysis, V and J genes were assigned by comparing TCR nucleotide sequences against IMGT/GENE-DB human TR gene sequences. A later analysis assigned CDR3 sequences and most-parsimonious VDJ recombination scenarios with the TCRdist pipeline. A later analysis defined each TCR beta chain by its CDR3 amino acid sequence plus V-gene family, and excluded reads lacking a unique V-gene family. In a later analysis, 500 to 650 highly shared, low-generation-probability nucleotide sequences were removed to address suspected cross-contamination and a sequencing artifact. In a later analysis, a clonal expansion index was calculated for each public chain from normalized within-repertoire ranks of inferred template counts. Generation probabilities in a later analysis came from a VDJ recombination model fitted to out-of-frame rearrangements, and those results were checked against IGoR. In a later analysis, hypergeometric tests were used to score TCR-TCR, TCR-HLA and TCR-CMV co-occurrence, with a repertoire-size bias correction applied to TCR pairs. In a later analysis, false discovery rates were estimated by permuting HLA or CMV assignments 20 times. In a later analysis, co-occurring TCRs were grouped with DBSCAN, and TCRdist sequence similarity was added when clustering was performed within HLA-allele-positive subsets. Co-occurrence clustering excluded repertoires with fewer than 30,000 or more than 120,000 public chains, plus five with anomalous nucleotide sharing. Here the immuneACCESS table is served through TCRdb, limited to in-frame sequences with V and J called. Missing clones are a known gap in these copies; in checked studies unresolved V genes cover under half, and the rest lacks a known reason. D and trimming were read from the DNA, whereas the V and J calls and clone size are those reported in that table. The sample contains 200,000 to 250,000 clones, just under 85% of them found a single time. The ten largest clones represent about 0.58% of the sample.

The cohort comprised several hundred healthy bone marrow donors. Cohort members were all nominally healthy when sampled, although unrecorded immune exposures were likely present. The donor tested CMV seronegative, placing the donor among the approximately 400 seronegative members of the cohort. Every donor gave a peripheral blood sample, and the peripheral blood mononuclear cells from that sample were used for TCR beta sequencing. The Qiagen DNeasy Blood Extraction Kit was used to extract genomic DNA from the blood cell samples. The sequence is built from TRBV29-1 and TRBJ1-2, and 7 bases in between align with TRBD1. The TCR sequence derives from a woman between 40 and 50 years old in good health and CMV-seronegative. What was sequenced was PBMCs. The DNA is as follows: TGCAGCGTTGGGGGACAGTCCACGGGCTACACCTTC. Translated, it reads CSVGGQSTGYTF.